Presented here are 24 T cell receptor beta chains from one specimen sequenced in a study of CD8 T cells in Susac syndrome. An input of roughly 0.45 to 1 ug of RNA was subjected to reverse transcription using random hexamers. TCRdb re-called the immunoSEQ multiplex PCR reads through MiXCR, storing one row per CDR3 protein. The repertoire includes 240,000 or so distinct CDR3 sequences, about 95% of them detected once, and approximately 0.1% sits in the top ten. Input material: CD4+ T cells from PBMCs. The receptors shown here come from a human donor with Susac syndrome.

The chain's CDR3 is CASSLDGGTQPQHF. The CDR3 region has the DNA TGCGCCAGCAGCTTGGACGGGGGAACTCAGCCCCAGCATTTT. This sequence joins TRBV5-1 and TRBJ1-5, with D possibly being TRBD1 (5 bases). There are 14 residues in the CDR3. Trimming took 0 bases from V and 6 from J, leaving 10 bases between them. Germline CDR1 reads SGHRS; CDR2 reads YFSETQ.

This rearrangement joins TRBV6-6 to TRBJ2-4, with 8 bases matching TRBD1. J was trimmed by 6 bases and V by 2 bases; bases with no gene match: 3. Germline values: CDR1 MNHNY, CDR2 SVGAGI (reference sequence). CDR3 length equals 14 residues. The CDR3 DNA sequence: TGTGCCAGCAGTTACATGCAGGGGGCAAACATTCAGTACTTC. Translated, it gives CASSYMQGANIQYF.

V gene TRBV6-5 combines with J gene TRBJ2-1; TRBD1 might be the D (5 bases). V lost 2 bases and J 6 bases, leaving 11 bases between the germline ends. Germline V gene data show CDR1 as MNHEY and CDR2 as SVGAGI. There are 14 residues in the CDR3. CDR3 DNA: TGTGCCAGCAGTTACACAGGACGGTCCAATGAGCAGTTCTTC. Amino acids: CASSYTGRSNEQFF.

V and J are TRBV13 and TRBJ2-7; no definite D call. CDR3 length equals 12 residues. Trimming took off 3 bases at V and 7 bases at J, with 10 bases between the two ends. The germline CDR1 and CDR2 sequences are PRHDT and FYEKMQ (reference sequence). CDR3 nucleotide sequence: TGTGCCAGCAGCTTGACCAAACTGGAGCAGTACTTC. Translating gives CASSLTKLEQYF.

V usage is TRBV5-6 and J usage is TRBJ2-2, with 9 positions matching TRBD1. CDR3 length: 16 residues. CDR1 is SGHDT and CDR2 is YYEEEE in the germline V gene. V was pared by 4 bases and J by 3 bases, with 7 bases of the junction left unmatched. CDR3 region: CASSPGTGLYTGELFF. CDR3 DNA: TGTGCCAGCAGCCCCGGGACAGGGTTGTACACCGGGGAGCTGTTTTTT.

CDR3 coding DNA: TGTGCCAGCACCTCCACCGGGCGGGATGGCTACACCTTC. This gives the protein CASTSTGRDGYTF. This sequence joins TRBV5-6 and TRBJ1-2; no definite D call. Germline V gives CDR1 SGHDT, CDR2 YYEEEE. The CDR3 extends over 13 amino acids. V gave up 6 bases and J gave up 6 bases, with 15 bases separating them.

The chain carries TRBV12-3 or TRBV12-4 and TRBJ2-3; D call uncertain. V was clipped by 6 bases and J by 2 bases, with 15 bases between them. This CDR3 contains 15 residues. DNA of the CDR3: TGTGCCAGCAGGAAGGACCGCAGAAACACAGATACGCAGTATTTT. Translated, it gives CASRKDRRNTDTQYF.

The rearrangement uses TRBV20-1 and TRBJ1-5, with 9 bases matching TRBD1. This CDR3 has 13 amino acids. Germline V gives CDR1 DFQATT, CDR2 SNEGSKA (reference sequence). V gave up 5 bases and J gave up 4 bases; unmatched junction bases: 3. CDR3 nucleotide sequence: TGCAGTGCTCACGGACAGGGGAATCAGCCCCAGCATTTT. This encodes CSAHGQGNQPQHF.

The chain has TRBV28 and TRBJ1-1, with TRBD1 as a possible D gene (6 bases). Deletions cut 6 bases from V and 0 bases from J, with 11 bases between. The CDR3 sequence is 14 residues long. The germline V gene encodes CDR1 MDHEN and CDR2 SYDVKM. Here the CDR3 reads CASRRTGMNTEAFF. The CDR3 nucleotides are TGTGCCAGCAGGAGAACAGGGATGAACACTGAAGCTTTCTTT. The entire variable domain, with the rest obtained from reference TRBV28 and TRBJ1-1, is as follows: DVKVTQSSRYLVKRTGEKVFLECVQDMDHENMFWYRQDPGLGLRLIYFSYDVKMKEKGDIPEGYSVSREKKERFSLILESASTNQTSMYLCASRRTGMNTEAFFGQGTRLTVV.

This clonotype was counted a single time. This chain links TRBV20-1 with TRBJ2-1; TRBD2 matches at 11 bases. V trimming: 2 bases; J trimming: 7 bases; junction bases outside the gene matches: 4. This CDR3 spans 14 amino acids. Germline-derived CDR1 and CDR2 are DFQATT and SNEGSKA (reference sequence). DNA of the CDR3: TGCAGTGCTAGAACTAGCGGGAGTTTGAATGAGCAGTTCTTC. This sequence encodes CSARTSGSLNEQFF.

V gene TRBV18 combines with J gene TRBJ2-6; D assignment may be TRBD1 or TRBD2 (6 bases each). V gave up 3 bases and J gave up 2 bases, with 11 bases separating them. Germline V lookup: CDR1 KGHSH, CDR2 LQKENI. This CDR3 is built from 16 residues. The CDR3 DNA sequence: TGTGCCAGCTCACCGTCGGGGGCGCCTGGGGCCAACGTCCTGACTTTC. Amino acid sequence: CASSPSGAPGANVLTF.

The gene calls are TRBV27 and TRBJ2-5; possible D gene TRBD2, 5 bases. Germline assignment: CDR1 MNHEY and CDR2 SMNVEV (reference sequence). The germline V and J ends were trimmed by 3 bases and 5 bases, with 10 bases remaining between them. The CDR3 loop spans 13 amino acids. Written as DNA, the CDR3 is TGTGCCAGCAGTTTCCGGGATCGGGAGACCCAGTACTTC. This codes for CASSFRDRETQYF.

This clonotype was seen just once. The chain links TRBV7-9 to TRBJ1-1; D unclear. Trimming cost V 6 bases and J 0 bases, with 8 bases left between them. There are 13 residues in the CDR3. Per germline, CDR1 SEHNR and CDR2 FQNEAQ (reference sequence). CDR3 coding DNA: TGTGCCAGCAGTACCACAGTGAACACTGAAGCTTTCTTT. This codes for CASSTTVNTEAFF.

CDR3 sequence reads: CASSLTGSPHKNIQYF. The CDR3, as DNA: TGTGCCAGCAGCCTCACCGGGAGCCCCCACAAAAACATTCAGTACTTC. The chain combines TRBV7-3 with TRBJ2-4; D is possibly TRBD2 (6 bases). Germline V gene sequence: CDR1 SGHTA, CDR2 FQGTGA. Trimming cost V 5 bases and J 3 bases, with 17 bases left between them. There are 16 residues in the CDR3.

The J gene is TRBJ2-2, the V gene TRBV4-1; D ambiguous. CDR3 length: 16 amino acids. The V and J ends lost 4 bases and 0 bases respectively, with 12 bases between them. Germline-derived CDR1 and CDR2 are MGHRA and YSYEKL. The CDR3: CASSPELSANTGELFF. The CDR3 DNA reads as TGCGCCAGCAGCCCGGAACTATCCGCGAACACCGGGGAGCTGTTTTTT.

The V call is TRBV3-1, the J call TRBJ1-4; D unresolved. V was cut by 5 bases and J by 8 bases, with 9 bases left in between. The CDR3 has 12 amino acids. Germline V CDR1 and CDR2: LGHDT, YNNKEL (reference sequence). The CDR3 sequence is CASSDVSEKLFF. The CDR3 nucleotides are TGTGCCAGCAGCGATGTGAGCGAAAAACTGTTTTTT.

The sample holds one count of this clonotype. The gene calls are TRBV30 and TRBJ2-1; D possibly corresponds to TRBD1 (5 bases). This CDR3 is 14 amino acids long. Germline-derived CDR1 and CDR2 are GTSNPN and SVGIG (reference sequence). V lost 4 bases, J lost 1 base, and 11 bases lay in between. The CDR3 DNA is TGTGCCTGGAACAGGCTAGGGTCCTACAATGAGCAGTTCTTC. This sequence encodes CAWNRLGSYNEQFF.

The chain uses TRBV7-9 and TRBJ2-7; 12 positions match TRBD2. J lost 2 bases, V lost 4 bases, and 6 bases had no gene match. CDR1 is SEHNR, CDR2 FQNEAQ, per germline (reference sequence). This CDR3 is built from 16 residues. The CDR3 DNA sequence: TGTGCCAGCAGCTCACTAGCGGGAGGAGCGGCCTACGAGCAGTACTTC. It is translated as CASSSLAGGAAYEQYF.

This clonotype occurred once. The V gene is TRBV29-1, the J gene TRBJ1-4; D unclear. CDR1 and CDR2 from the germline V gene are SQVTM and ANQGSEA. Trimming shortened V by 4 bases and J by 0 bases, and 9 bases separated the two germline ends. This CDR3 is 14 amino acids long. CDR3 DNA: TGCAGCGTTGCCCGCAGAACAACTAATGAAAAACTGTTTTTT. The encoded protein is CSVARRTTNEKLFF.

V usage is TRBV20-1 and J usage is TRBJ1-5; possible D gene TRBD1, 6 bases. CDR1 is DFQATT and CDR2 is SNEGSKA in the germline V gene (reference sequence). The CDR3 loop spans 15 amino acids. Trimming shortened V by 5 bases and J by 4 bases, and 18 bases separated the two germline ends. The CDR3, as DNA: TGCAGTGCTGTCGGGCAGGGGATAGGGAATCAGCCCCAGCATTTT. It codes for CSAVGQGIGNQPQHF.

The chain joins TRBV5-6 to TRBJ2-1; D unclear. Deletions cut 5 bases from V and 15 bases from J, with 18 bases between. Germline CDR1 SGHDT, CDR2 YYEEEE. This CDR3 is built from 12 residues. The chain's CDR3 is CASSTTRQLLFF. CDR3 coding DNA: TGTGCCAGCAGTACCACCCGGCAGCTGTTGTTCTTC.

This chain uses TRBV9 with TRBJ1-5, with TRBD1 as a possible D gene (5 bases). The CDR3 length is 16 residues. CDR1 SGDLS and CDR2 YYNGEE come from the germline V gene. Trimming took 0 bases from V and 6 from J, leaving 16 bases between them. CDR3 sequence: CASSVEGRVACQPQHF. CDR3 in DNA: TGTGCCAGCAGCGTAGAGGGCAGGGTAGCTTGTCAGCCCCAGCATTTT.

The genes are TRBV30 and TRBJ2-1; 8 nucleotides align to TRBD1. This CDR3 has 14 residues. The V gene end was trimmed by 2 bases and the J gene end by 5 bases; junction bases not matched to a gene: 5. The germline V gene encodes CDR1 GTSNPN and CDR2 SVGIG (reference sequence). DNA of the CDR3: TGTGCCTGGAGTCCAGGGACAGGAAACAATGAGCAGTTCTTC. Translation: CAWSPGTGNNEQFF.

This chain connects TRBV5-6 to TRBJ2-1, with D unclear. V dropped 6 bases and J dropped 10 bases, with 11 bases sitting between them. There are 11 residues in the CDR3. Germline V gene sequence: CDR1 SGHDT, CDR2 YYEEEE. The CDR3 DNA sequence: TGTGCCAGCAACGTAGCCGGGGAGCAGTTCTTC. Residues: CASNVAGEQFF. Complete variable domain (other parts from reference TRBV5-6 and TRBJ2-1): DAGVTQSPTHLIKTRGQQVTLRCSPKSGHDTVSWYQQALGQGPQFIFQYYEEEERQRGNFPDRFSGHQFPNYSSELNVNALLLGDSALYLCASNVAGEQFFGPGTRLTVL.